These 2 T cell receptor beta chains were all obtained from the same sample, sequenced in a study of blood T cell repertoires in COVID-19. The protocol was immunoSEQ multiplex PCR, while the TCRdb copy is restricted to in-frame clones and leaves out a portion. The table includes about 180,000 clones, about 90% detected once. Material for sequencing was PBMCs or T cells enriched from blood (not recorded which). The source is a young woman who had recovered from COVID-19.

The CDR3 nucleotides are TGTGCCAGTAGTATGACTAGCGGCTTTGTCCCGGCGCAGTATTTT. Protein: CASSMTSGFVPAQYF. V usage is TRBV19 and J usage is TRBJ2-3, with TRBD2 matching 9 bases. CDR1 is LNHDA and CDR2 is SQIVND in the germline V gene (reference sequence). V was pared by 3 bases and J by 10 bases, with 11 bases of the junction left unmatched. CDR3 size: 15 residues. Together with reference TRBV19 and TRBJ2-3, the CDR3 gives the full variable domain: DGGITQSPKYLFRKEGQNVTLSCEQNLNHDAMYWYRQDPGQGLRLIYYSQIVNDFQKGDIAEGYSVSREKKESFPLTVTSAQKNPTAFYLCASSMTSGFVPAQYFGPGTRLTVL.

This clone has just a few counts. The chain uses TRBV5-1 and TRBJ2-3; TRBD1 is a possible D gene (6 bases). From germline, CDR1 is SGHRS and CDR2 YFSETQ. The V gene lost 0 bases and the J gene lost 1 base, with 12 bases spanning the gap. The CDR3 totals 16 residues. The CDR3 protein is CASSLGAGDGTDTQYF. CDR3 in DNA: TGCGCCAGCAGCTTGGGTGCAGGGGATGGCACAGATACGCAGTATTTT.